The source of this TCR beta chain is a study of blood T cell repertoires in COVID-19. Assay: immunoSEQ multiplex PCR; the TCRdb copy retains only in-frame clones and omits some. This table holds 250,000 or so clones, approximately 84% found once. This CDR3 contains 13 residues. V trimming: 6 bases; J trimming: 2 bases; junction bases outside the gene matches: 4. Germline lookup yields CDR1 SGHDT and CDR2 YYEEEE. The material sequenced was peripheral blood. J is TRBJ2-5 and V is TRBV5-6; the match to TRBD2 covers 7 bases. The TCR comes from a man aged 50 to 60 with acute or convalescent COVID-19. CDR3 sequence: CASTLGGQETQYF. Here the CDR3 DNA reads TGTGCCAGCACCCTGGGAGGGCAAGAGACCCAGTACTTC.